The rows below give T cell receptor beta chains drawn from one sample of a study of control samples from healthy donors and cancer patients. Sequencing used immunoSEQ multiplex PCR; TCRdb keeps in-frame clones, though not all of them. The table lists approximately 120,000 clones, roughly 87% of them singletons. Material: blood. These TCRs come from a man younger than 35 in good health. Both conserved end residues are part of each CDR3. The D gene is left open where the match is weak. Not all rows give a size; the values are once, few, many and, for expanded clones, a class.

d_call,j_call,cdr3_length,v_call,clone_size,cdr3_aa,cdr3_nt
-,TRBJ1-5,13,TRBV19,-,CASSRTSNQPQHF,TGTGCCAGTAGCAGGACTAGCAATCAGCCCCAGCATTTT
TRBD2,TRBJ2-7,14,TRBV9,-,CASSVLSGSNEQYF,TGTGCCAGCAGCGTACTTAGCGGGAGCAACGAGCAGTACTTC
-,TRBJ2-7,14,TRBV2,-,CASSSGASSYEQYF,TGTGCCAGCAGTTCCGGGGCAAGCTCCTACGAGCAGTACTTC
-,TRBJ2-3,12,TRBV12-3/TRBV12-4,-,CASSPQTATQYF,TGTGCCAGCAGTCCCCAGACAGCAACGCAGTATTTT
-,TRBJ2-7,15,TRBV2,-,CASSEETGLTYEQYF,TGTGCCAGCAGTGAAGAAACAGGGCTGACCTACGAGCAGTACTTC
-,TRBJ2-7,15,TRBV2,-,CASSSALDGYYEQYF,TGTGCCAGCTCATCTGCCCTCGACGGGTACTACGAGCAGTACTTC
-,TRBJ1-4,17,TRBV14,-,CASSHLGFTTTNEKLFF,TGTGCCAGCAGCCACCTGGGGTTCACAACAACTAATGAAAAACTGTTTTTT
TRBD1,TRBJ2-4,11,TRBV3-1/TRBV3-2,-,CASSQGTGEYF,TGTGCCAGCAGCCAAGGGACAGGGGAGTACTTC
TRBD1,TRBJ2-7,11,TRBV20-1,few,CSACTGDEQYF,TGCAGTGCTTGTACAGGGGACGAGCAGTACTTC
TRBD1,TRBJ2-1,13,TRBV27,-,CASSFPSGQGLFF,TGTGCCAGCAGTTTCCCCTCCGGACAGGGACTGTTCTTC
-,TRBJ2-5,11,TRBV5-4,-,CASSFQETQYF,TGTGCCAGCAGCTTCCAAGAGACCCAGTACTTC
-,TRBJ2-2,14,TRBV19,-,CASRDSTNTGELFF,TGTGCCAGCCGGGACTCAACGAACACCGGGGAGCTGTTTTTT
-,TRBJ1-6,15,TRBV18,-,CASSPITVYDSPLHF,TGTGCCAGCTCGCCTATTACAGTGTACGATTCACCCCTCCACTTT
TRBD1,TRBJ2-3,12,TRBV29-1,-,CSVQGAADTQYF,TGCAGCGTACAGGGGGCCGCAGATACGCAGTATTTT
-,TRBJ2-7,13,TRBV19,once,CASRGRGSYEQYF,TGTGCCAGTAGGGGTCGGGGGTCCTACGAGCAGTACTTC
TRBD1,TRBJ2-7,16,TRBV24-1,-,CASVWRGQGLSYEQYF,TGTGCCTCCGTCTGGAGGGGACAGGGGCTCTCCTACGAGCAGTACTTC
TRBD1,TRBJ1-5,16,TRBV19,-,CTSSRTMTGGNQPQHF,TGTACCAGTAGTAGGACTATGACAGGGGGCAATCAGCCCCAGCATTTT
-,TRBJ1-1,13,TRBV7-3,-,CASSWTVNTEAFF,TGTGCCAGCAGCTGGACAGTTAACACTGAAGCTTTCTTT
-,TRBJ1-1,16,TRBV15,-,CATSRDRPRGGTEAFF,TGTGCCACCAGCAGAGATCGTCCGAGGGGGGGAACTGAAGCTTTCTTT
-,TRBJ2-7,14,TRBV6-2/TRBV6-3,-,CASSYQDKSYEQYF,TGTGCCAGCAGTTACCAGGACAAATCCTACGAGCAGTACTTC
TRBD1,TRBJ1-5,15,TRBV7-8,-,CASSLGQGINQPQHF,TGTGCCAGCAGCTTAGGACAGGGAATCAATCAGCCCCAGCATTTT
TRBD2,TRBJ2-3,14,TRBV7-7,-,CASSLRLAADTQYF,TGTGCCAGCAGCTTAAGGCTAGCGGCGGATACGCAGTATTTT
-,TRBJ1-1,13,TRBV5-1,-,CASSLAGDTEAFF,TGCGCCAGCAGCTTGGCGGGGGACACTGAAGCTTTCTTT
-,TRBJ2-7,15,TRBV11-1,-,CASSLAGLANGEQYF,TGTGCCAGCAGCTTAGCAGGGCTAGCAAACGGGGAGCAGTACTTC
TRBD2,TRBJ2-1,17,TRBV5-8,once,CASSFLAGGDPYNEQFF,TGTGCCAGCAGCTTCTTAGCGGGAGGGGATCCCTACAATGAGCAGTTCTTC
-,TRBJ2-5,14,TRBV5-1,-,CASSLTGPQETQYF,TGCGCCAGCAGCTTAACAGGACCTCAAGAGACCCAGTACTTC
-,TRBJ2-5,13,TRBV7-6,-,CASSLVRAETQYF,TGTGCCAGCAGCTTAGTCCGGGCGGAGACCCAGTACTTC
TRBD2,TRBJ2-5,17,TRBV28,-,CASSFLAGGPGGETQYF,TGTGCCAGCAGTTTCCTAGCGGGAGGCCCGGGGGGGGAGACCCAGTACTTC
-,TRBJ1-2,13,TRBV10-3,-,CAIGQNPPGGYTF,TGTGCCATCGGACAGAACCCCCCCGGTGGCTACACCTTC
-,TRBJ2-2,16,TRBV15,-,CATSRGTTGLAGELFF,TGTGCCACCAGCAGGGGTACCACAGGGTTGGCCGGGGAGCTGTTTTTT
TRBD1,TRBJ1-1,14,TRBV19,once,CASSMKGQGTEAFF,TGTGCCAGTAGTATGAAGGGACAGGGCACTGAAGCTTTCTTT
-,TRBJ1-2,14,TRBV10-3,-,CAISEPTGTYGYTF,TGTGCCATCAGTGAGCCAACAGGGACCTATGGCTACACCTTC
TRBD2,TRBJ2-1,17,TRBV4-3,-,CASSQEVVLAGGNEQFF,TGCGCCAGCAGCCAAGAGGTGGTTCTAGCGGGAGGCAATGAGCAGTTCTTC
-,TRBJ1-3,18,TRBV12-2,few,CASRLAGQERNSGNTIYF,TGTGCAAGTCGCTTAGCAGGACAGGAAAGGAACTCTGGAAACACCATATATTTT
-,TRBJ1-5,14,TRBV30,-,CAWSGQVSNQPQHF,TGTGCCTGGAGTGGGCAGGTTAGCAATCAGCCCCAGCATTTT
-,TRBJ1-1,13,TRBV10-3,-,CATIGTQNTEAFF,TGTGCCACGATAGGGACCCAAAACACTGAAGCTTTCTTT
TRBD2,TRBJ2-1,13,TRBV6-4,-,CAGLANPYNEQFF,TGTGCCGGACTAGCGAACCCTTACAATGAGCAGTTCTTC
-,TRBJ1-2,11,TRBV9,-,CASSGTGIYTF,TGTGCCAGCAGTGGTACAGGGATCTACACCTTC
TRBD1,TRBJ2-3,21,TRBV7-6,once,CASSFHWARGGDGAGTDTQYF,TGTGCCAGCAGCTTCCATTGGGCGCGAGGGGGCGATGGGGCTGGAACAGATACGCAGTATTTT
-,TRBJ2-5,15,TRBV19,-,CASSIAPGFQETQYF,TGTGCCAGTAGTATAGCCCCAGGGTTCCAAGAGACCCAGTACTTC
-,TRBJ1-2,16,TRBV18,-,CASALDPAPPFYGYTF,TGTGCCAGCGCCCTCGACCCCGCGCCCCCCTTCTATGGCTACACCTTC
-,TRBJ1-1,13,TRBV4-3,-,CASSRYRNTEAFF,TGCGCCAGCAGCCGGTACAGGAACACTGAAGCTTTCTTT
-,TRBJ2-7,14,TRBV7-2,once,CASSLDSNSYEQYF,TGTGCCAGCAGCTTAGACTCGAACTCCTACGAGCAGTACTTC
-,TRBJ2-2,14,TRBV10-3,-,CAIRSPPGTGELFF,TGTGCCATCAGGTCGCCCCCAGGCACCGGGGAGCTGTTTTTT
-,TRBJ2-7,14,TRBV14,-,CASSQDSQVYEQYF,TGTGCCAGCAGCCAAGACTCACAGGTCTACGAGCAGTACTTC
TRBD1,TRBJ1-1,13,TRBV18,-,CASAGQGNTEAFF,TGTGCCAGCGCAGGACAGGGGAACACTGAAGCTTTCTTT
-,TRBJ2-2,13,TRBV2,few,CASSESGTGELFF,TGTGCCAGCAGTGAATCCGGCACCGGGGAGCTGTTTTTT
TRBD1,TRBJ2-1,14,TRBV2,-,CASSEKQGSNEQFF,TGTGCCAGCAGTGAAAAACAGGGGTCGAATGAGCAGTTCTTC